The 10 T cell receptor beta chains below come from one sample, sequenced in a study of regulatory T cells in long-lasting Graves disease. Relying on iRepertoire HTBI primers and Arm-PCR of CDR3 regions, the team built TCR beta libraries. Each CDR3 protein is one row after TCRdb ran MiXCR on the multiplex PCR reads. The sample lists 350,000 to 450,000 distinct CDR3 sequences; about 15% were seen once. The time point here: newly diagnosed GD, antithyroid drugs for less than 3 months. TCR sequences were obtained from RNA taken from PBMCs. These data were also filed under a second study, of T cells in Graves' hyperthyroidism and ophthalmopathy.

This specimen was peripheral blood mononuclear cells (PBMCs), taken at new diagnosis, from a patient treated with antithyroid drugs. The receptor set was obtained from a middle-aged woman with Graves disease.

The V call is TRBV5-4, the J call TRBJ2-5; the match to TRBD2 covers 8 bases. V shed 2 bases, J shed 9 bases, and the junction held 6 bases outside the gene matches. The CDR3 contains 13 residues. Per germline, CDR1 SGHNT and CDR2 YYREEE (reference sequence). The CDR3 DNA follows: TGTGCCAGCAGCTTTAGTTCGGGAGGGGCCCAGTACTTC. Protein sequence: CASSFSSGGAQYF.

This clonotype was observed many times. Here the CDR3 reads CASSLLSGLSSYEQYF. CDR3 nucleotides: TGTGCCAGCAGTTTATTATCCGGTCTTAGCTCCTACGAGCAGTACTTC. The rearrangement uses TRBV27 and TRBJ2-7; no clear D. The length of the CDR3 is 16 residues. Germline-derived CDR1 and CDR2 are MNHEY and SMNVEV (reference sequence). V was pared by 1 base and J by 0 bases, with 13 bases between.

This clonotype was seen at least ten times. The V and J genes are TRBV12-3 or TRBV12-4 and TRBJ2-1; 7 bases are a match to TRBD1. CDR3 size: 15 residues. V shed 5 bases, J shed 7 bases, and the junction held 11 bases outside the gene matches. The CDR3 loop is CASSTTGAQWNEQFF. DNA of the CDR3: TGTGCCAGCAGTACAACAGGGGCCCAATGGAATGAGCAGTTCTTC.

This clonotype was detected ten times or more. The CDR3 DNA reads TGCAGCGTCTCAGCAAACACCGGGGAGCTGTTTTTT. Translating gives CSVSANTGELFF. This rearrangement joins TRBV29-1 to TRBJ2-2, with no clear D. The CDR3 has 12 residues. V gave up 6 bases and J gave up 2 bases, with 7 bases separating them. The germline V gene encodes CDR1 SQVTM and CDR2 ANQGSEA.

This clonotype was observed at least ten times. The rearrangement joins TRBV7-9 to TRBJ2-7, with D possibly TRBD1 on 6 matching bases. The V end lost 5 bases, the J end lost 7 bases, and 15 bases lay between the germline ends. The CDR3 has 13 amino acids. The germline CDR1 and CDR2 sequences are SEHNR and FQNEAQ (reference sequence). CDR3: CASSNRVEGEQYF. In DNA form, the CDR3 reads TGTGCCAGCAGCAACAGGGTAGAGGGAGAGCAGTACTTC.

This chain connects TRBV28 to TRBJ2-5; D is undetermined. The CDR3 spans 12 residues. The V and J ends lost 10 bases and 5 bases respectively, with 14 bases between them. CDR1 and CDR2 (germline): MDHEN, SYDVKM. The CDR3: CATNRGIETQYF. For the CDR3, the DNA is TGTGCCACTAACAGAGGTATCGAGACCCAGTACTTC.

The CDR3 reads CASSPPGGSNSPLHF. CDR3 coding DNA: TGTGCCAGCAGCCCCCCGGGGGGCTCTAATTCACCCCTCCACTTT. The gene calls are TRBV3-1 and TRBJ1-6; D might be TRBD1 (6 bases). V lost 4 bases and J lost 6, with 13 bases in between. From germline, CDR1 is LGHDT and CDR2 YNNKEL (reference sequence). This CDR3 has 15 amino acids.

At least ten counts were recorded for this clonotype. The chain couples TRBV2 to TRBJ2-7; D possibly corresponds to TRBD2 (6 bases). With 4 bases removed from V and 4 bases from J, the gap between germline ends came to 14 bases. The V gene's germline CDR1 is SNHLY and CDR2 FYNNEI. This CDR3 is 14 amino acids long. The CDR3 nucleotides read TGTGCCAGCAGTGTTGGTGGGACTGGTTACGAGCAGTACTTC. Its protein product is CASSVGGTGYEQYF.

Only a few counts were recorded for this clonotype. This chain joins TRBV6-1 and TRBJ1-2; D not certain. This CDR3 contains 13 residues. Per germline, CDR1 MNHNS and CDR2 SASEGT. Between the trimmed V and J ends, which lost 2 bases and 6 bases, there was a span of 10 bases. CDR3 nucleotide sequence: TGTGCCAGCAGTGAATCTGGGTGGGATGGCTACACCTTC. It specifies CASSESGWDGYTF.

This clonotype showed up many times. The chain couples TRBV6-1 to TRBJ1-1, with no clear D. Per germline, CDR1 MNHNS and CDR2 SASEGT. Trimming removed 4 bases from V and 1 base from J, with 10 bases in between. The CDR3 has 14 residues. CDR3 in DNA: TGTGCCAGCAGTGTACAGAAGGGGAACACTGAAGCTTTCTTT. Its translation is CASSVQKGNTEAFF.